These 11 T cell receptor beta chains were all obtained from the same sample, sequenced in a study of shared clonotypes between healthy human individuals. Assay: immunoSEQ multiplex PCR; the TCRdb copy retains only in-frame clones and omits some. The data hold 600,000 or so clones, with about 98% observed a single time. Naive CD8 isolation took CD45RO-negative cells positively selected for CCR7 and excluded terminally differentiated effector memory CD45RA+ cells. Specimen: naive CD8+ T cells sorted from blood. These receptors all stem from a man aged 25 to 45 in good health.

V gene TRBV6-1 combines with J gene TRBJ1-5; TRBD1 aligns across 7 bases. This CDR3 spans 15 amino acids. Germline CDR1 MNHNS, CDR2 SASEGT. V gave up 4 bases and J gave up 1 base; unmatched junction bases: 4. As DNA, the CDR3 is TGTGCCAGCAGTGGGGTACAGGGGAGCAATCAGCCCCAGCATTTT. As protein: CASSGVQGSNQPQHF.

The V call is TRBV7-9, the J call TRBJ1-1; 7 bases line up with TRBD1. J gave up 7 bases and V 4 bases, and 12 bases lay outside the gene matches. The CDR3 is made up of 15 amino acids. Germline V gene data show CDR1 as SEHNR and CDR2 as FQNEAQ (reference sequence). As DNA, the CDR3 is TGTGCCAGCAGCTCCCCTTGGGACAGTAACTATGAAGCTTTCTTT. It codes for CASSSPWDSNYEAFF.

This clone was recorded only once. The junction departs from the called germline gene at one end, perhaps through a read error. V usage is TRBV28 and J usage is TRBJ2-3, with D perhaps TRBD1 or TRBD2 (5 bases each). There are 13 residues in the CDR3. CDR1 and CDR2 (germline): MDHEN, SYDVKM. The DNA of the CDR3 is TGTGCCGGCCGGGACGGATACACAGATACGCGGTATTTT. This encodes CAGRDGYTDTRYF.

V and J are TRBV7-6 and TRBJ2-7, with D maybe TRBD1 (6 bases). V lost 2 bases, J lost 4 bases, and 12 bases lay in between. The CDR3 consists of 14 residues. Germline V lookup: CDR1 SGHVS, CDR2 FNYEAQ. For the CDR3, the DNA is TGTGCCAGCAGCTTATCCCCGGACAGATACGAGCAGTACTTC. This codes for CASSLSPDRYEQYF.

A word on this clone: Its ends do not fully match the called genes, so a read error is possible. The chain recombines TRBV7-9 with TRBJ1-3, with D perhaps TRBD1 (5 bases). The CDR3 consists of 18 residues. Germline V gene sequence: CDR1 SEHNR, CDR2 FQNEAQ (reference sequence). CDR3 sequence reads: CAISLNHGRTPSGNTIYF. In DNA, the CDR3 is TGTGCCATCAGCCTTAACCACGGCAGGACACCCTCTGGAAACACCATATATTTT.

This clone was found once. The CDR3 reads CASSQLGLAGEEQFF. CDR3 DNA sequence: TGCGCCAGCAGCCAACTAGGACTAGCGGGGGAAGAGCAGTTCTTC. The chain employs TRBV4-1 and TRBJ2-1; 13 bases fit TRBD2. CDR1 MGHRA and CDR2 YSYEKL come from the germline V gene. With 2 bases clipped from V and 10 bases from J, the junction kept 5 bases outside the gene matches. The CDR3 has 15 residues.

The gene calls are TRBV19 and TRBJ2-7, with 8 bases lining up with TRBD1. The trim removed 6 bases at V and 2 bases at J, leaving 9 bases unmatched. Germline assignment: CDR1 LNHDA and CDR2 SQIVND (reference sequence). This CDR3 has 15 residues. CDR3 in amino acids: CASSPRDRRTYEQYF. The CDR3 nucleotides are TGTGCCAGTAGCCCTCGGGACAGGCGAACCTACGAGCAGTACTTC.

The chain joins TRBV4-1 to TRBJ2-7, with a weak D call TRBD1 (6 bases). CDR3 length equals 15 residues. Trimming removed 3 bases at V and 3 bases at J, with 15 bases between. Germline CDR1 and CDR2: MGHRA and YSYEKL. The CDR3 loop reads CASSHDRTGFYEQYF. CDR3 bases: TGCGCCAGCAGCCACGACCGAACAGGGTTCTACGAGCAGTACTTC.

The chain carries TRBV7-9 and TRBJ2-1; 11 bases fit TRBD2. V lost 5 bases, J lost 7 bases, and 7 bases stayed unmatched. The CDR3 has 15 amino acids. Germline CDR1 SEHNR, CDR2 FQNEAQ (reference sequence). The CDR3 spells CASSGLAGGPNEQFF. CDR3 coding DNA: TGTGCCAGCAGCGGATTAGCGGGAGGGCCGAATGAGCAGTTCTTC.

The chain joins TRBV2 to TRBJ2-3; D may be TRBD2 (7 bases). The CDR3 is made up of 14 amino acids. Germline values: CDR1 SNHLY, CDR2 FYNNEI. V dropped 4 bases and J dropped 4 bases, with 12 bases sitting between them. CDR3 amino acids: CASSGGGGADTQYF. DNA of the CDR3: TGTGCCAGCAGTGGAGGAGGGGGGGCAGATACGCAGTATTTT.

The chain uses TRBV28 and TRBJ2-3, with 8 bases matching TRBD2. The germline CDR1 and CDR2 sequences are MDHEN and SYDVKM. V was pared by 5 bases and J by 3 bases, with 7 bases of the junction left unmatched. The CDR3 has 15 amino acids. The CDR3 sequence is CASSGLARGTDTQYF. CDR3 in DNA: TGTGCCAGCAGTGGACTAGCTCGGGGTACAGATACGCAGTATTTT.